These T cell receptor beta chains were read from a single sample in a study of blood T cell repertoires in COVID-19. Data came from immunoSEQ multiplex PCR; TCRdb stores just in-frame clones and leaves some out. The table includes approximately 80,000 clones, over 75% detected once. The sample consisted of peripheral blood. These receptors came from a human donor in a cohort sampled during active COVID-19. The CDR3 runs from the conserved cysteine through the conserved F or W. A D gene is named only where the DNA matches it firmly. Part of the rows lack a size; the others show once, few, many or a class for expanded clones.

clone size | D gene | J gene | V gene | CDR3 DNA | CDR3 protein
NA | NA | TRBJ1-2 | TRBV3-1/TRBV3-2 | TGTGCCAGCAGCCAAGGATCTACCTATGGCTACACCTTC | CASSQGSTYGYTF
NA | TRBD1 | TRBJ2-2 | TRBV2 | TGTGCCAGCGGCGGCAGGGGGCGAGGAACCGGGGAGCTGTTTTTT | CASGGRGRGTGELFF
NA | NA | TRBJ2-7 | TRBV20-1 | TGCAGTGCTAGTAACAGAGGGTACGAGCAGTACTTC | CSASNRGYEQYF
NA | NA | TRBJ2-5 | TRBV5-4 | TGTGCCAGCAGCCCAGGAGGGACTGACAAAGAGACCCAGTACTTC | CASSPGGTDKETQYF
once | TRBD1 | TRBJ2-7 | TRBV6-5 | TGTGCCAGCAGCCGGGACAGGGCCTACGAGCAGTACTTC | CASSRDRAYEQYF
few | TRBD1 | TRBJ1-2 | TRBV29-1 | TGCAGCGTTGCGGACAGGGGTTATGGCTACACCTTC | CSVADRGYGYTF
NA | NA | TRBJ2-6 | TRBV3-1/TRBV3-2 | TGTGCCAGCAGCCAAGCGGTGAGCTCTGGGGCCAACGTCCTGACTTTC | CASSQAVSSGANVLTF
NA | NA | TRBJ1-2 | TRBV5-1 | TGCGCCAGCAGCCCCGGGGGGGACGGCCGCTTGAACACCTTC | CASSPGGDGRLNTF
few | NA | TRBJ2-2 | TRBV6-6 | TGTGCCAGCAGTTACTCATATAGGGGGAACACCGGGGAGCTGTTTTTT | CASSYSYRGNTGELFF
few | TRBD1 | TRBJ2-7 | TRBV11-2 | TGTGCCAGCAGCTACGACAGGGGCTACGAGCAGTACTTC | CASSYDRGYEQYF
NA | NA | TRBJ1-1 | TRBV5-1 | TGCGCCAGCAGCCCCCGGGGAGGGGTGAACACTGAAGCTTTCTTT | CASSPRGGVNTEAFF
NA | TRBD1 | TRBJ2-3 | TRBV29-1 | TGCAGCCATACTAACAGGGGGCTTAGCACAGATACGCAGTATTTT | CSHTNRGLSTDTQYF
NA | TRBD2 | TRBJ2-5 | TRBV29-1 | TGCAGCGTTGAGGGACTAGCGGGAGAGACCCAGTACTTC | CSVEGLAGETQYF
few | NA | TRBJ2-5 | TRBV2 | TGTGCCAGCAGTGAAAGGGGAGAGACCCAGTACTTC | CASSERGETQYF
few | TRBD2 | TRBJ2-2 | TRBV2 | TGTGCCAGCAGACTAGCGGGGGCCACCGGGGAGCTGTTTTTT | CASRLAGATGELFF
NA | NA | TRBJ2-1 | TRBV6-4 | TGTGCCAGCAGTGACTCCCCAGACAGAGCCTCCAATGAGCAGTTCTTC | CASSDSPDRASNEQFF
NA | NA | TRBJ2-1 | TRBV11-3 | TGTGCCAGCAGCTTAGGACAGTCCCCCTACAATGAGCAGTTCTTC | CASSLGQSPYNEQFF
NA | TRBD2 | TRBJ2-7 | TRBV15 | TGTGCCACCAGCAGGGAGGGAGCGGGACGAGGGAATGTGGAGCAGTACTTC | CATSREGAGRGNVEQYF